This TCR beta chain originates from a study of early T cells in non-severe SARS-CoV-2 infection. The germline gives CDR1 SGHRS, CDR2 YFSETQ. CDR3 length equals 14 residues. Trimming left V 4 bases short and J 4 bases short, with 14 bases between. General observations from the study: VDJdb matches were skewed toward anti-spike CD8 T cell responses.

About this clonotype: Antigen unknown.

The protocol attached unique molecular identifiers to individual cDNA molecules. TCRdb analysed the 5' RACE reads with MiXCR anew, one entry per CDR3 protein. Of 95,000 to 150,000 distinct CDR3 sequences detected, more than 12% appear once; the ten largest clones hold 21%. Sequencing used whole blood. This TCR was sampled from an adult who was a healthcare worker with PCR-confirmed SARS-CoV-2 infection or an uninfected control (not recorded which). The V call is TRBV5-1, the J call TRBJ1-2; D is uncertain. CDR3 coding DNA: TGCGCCAGCAGCCCGGACCGTGGCGGCTATGGCTACACCTTC. This gives the protein CASSPDRGGYGYTF.